These 4 T cell receptor beta chains came from one sample sequenced in a study of blood T cell repertoires in COVID-19. The repertoire was sequenced with immunoSEQ multiplex PCR; TCRdb's copy has only in-frame clones and lacks some. The sample carries under 150,000 clones, around nine tenths recorded once. The sample was peripheral blood. The source of these receptors is a woman between 65 and 79 years old who had recovered from COVID-19.

This chain joins TRBV27 and TRBJ2-7, with 7 positions matching TRBD1. J gave up 7 bases and V 5 bases, and 11 bases lay outside the gene matches. There are 14 residues in the CDR3. Looked up from germline, CDR1 is MNHEY and CDR2 is SMNVEV (reference sequence). CDR3 amino acids: CASSRDRAVKEQYF. CDR3 bases: TGTGCCAGCAGTCGAGACAGGGCAGTGAAAGAGCAGTACTTC.

The rearrangement joins TRBV15 to TRBJ2-1; 9 nucleotides agree with TRBD2. Per the germline V gene, CDR1 is LNHNV and CDR2 is YYDKDF (reference sequence). Trimming cost V 0 bases and J 9 bases; bases outside gene matches: 3. This CDR3 is built from 14 residues. For the CDR3, the DNA is TGTGCCACCAGCAGAGACGTAGCGGGAGTTGAGCAGTTCTTC. Amino acid sequence: CATSRDVAGVEQFF.

The chain combines TRBV7-2 with TRBJ1-1; no clear D. CDR1 and CDR2 (germline): SGHTA, FQGNSA. The CDR3 is 12 amino acids. Trimming shortened V by 2 bases and J by 7 bases, and 8 bases separated the two germline ends. This CDR3 reads CASSLMPGEAFF. In DNA, the CDR3 is TGTGCCAGCAGCTTAATGCCGGGTGAAGCTTTCTTT.

This clone appeared a few times. The V gene is TRBV7-9, the J gene TRBJ2-1; 11 bases match TRBD2. V lost 4 bases, J lost 6 bases, and 8 bases stayed unmatched. Germline V gene lookup returns CDR1 SEHNR and CDR2 FQNEAQ (reference sequence). This CDR3 has 16 residues. The CDR3 loop is CASSYQTSGALNEQFF. In DNA form, the CDR3 reads TGTGCCAGCAGCTATCAGACTAGCGGGGCGCTCAATGAGCAGTTCTTC.